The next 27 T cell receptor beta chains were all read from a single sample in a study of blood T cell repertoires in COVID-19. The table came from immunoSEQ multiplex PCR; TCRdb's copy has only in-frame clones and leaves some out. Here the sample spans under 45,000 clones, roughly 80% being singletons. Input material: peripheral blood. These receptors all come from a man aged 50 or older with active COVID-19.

CDR3 sequence: CAITDIPNTEAFF. In DNA form, the CDR3 reads TGTGCCATCACGGACATTCCGAACACTGAAGCTTTCTTT. The chain joins TRBV10-3 to TRBJ1-1; weak D call: TRBD1 (5 bases). Trimming stripped 7 bases from V and 1 base from J, with 10 bases between. CDR1 and CDR2 (germline): ENHRY, SYGVKD. This CDR3 spans 13 amino acids.

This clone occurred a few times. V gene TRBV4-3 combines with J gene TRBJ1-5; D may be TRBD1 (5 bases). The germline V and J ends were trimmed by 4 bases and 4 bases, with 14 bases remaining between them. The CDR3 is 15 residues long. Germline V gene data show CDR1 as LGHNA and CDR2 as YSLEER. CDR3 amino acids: CASSPNSDINQPQHF. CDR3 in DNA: TGCGCCAGCAGCCCCAACTCGGACATTAATCAGCCCCAGCATTTT.

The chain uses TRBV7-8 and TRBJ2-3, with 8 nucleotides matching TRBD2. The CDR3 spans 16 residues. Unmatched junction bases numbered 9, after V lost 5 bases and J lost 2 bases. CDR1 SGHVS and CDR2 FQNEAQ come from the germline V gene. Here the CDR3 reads CASSLGPAGATDTQYF. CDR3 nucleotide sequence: TGTGCCAGCAGCCTCGGGCCAGCGGGGGCCACAGATACGCAGTATTTT.

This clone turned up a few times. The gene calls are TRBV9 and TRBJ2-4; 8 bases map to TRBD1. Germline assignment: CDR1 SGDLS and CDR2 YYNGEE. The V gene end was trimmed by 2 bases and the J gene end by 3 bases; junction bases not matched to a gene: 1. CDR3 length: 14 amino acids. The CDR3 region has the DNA TGTGCCAGCAGCGTGGGGACAGGCAAAAACATTCAGTACTTC. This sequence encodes CASSVGTGKNIQYF.

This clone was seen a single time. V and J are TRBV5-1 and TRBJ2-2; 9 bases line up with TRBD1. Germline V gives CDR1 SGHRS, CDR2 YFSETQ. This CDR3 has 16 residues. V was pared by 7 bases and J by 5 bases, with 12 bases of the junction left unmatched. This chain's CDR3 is CASAEEGQGETGELFF. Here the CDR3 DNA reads TGCGCCAGCGCTGAAGAGGGACAGGGTGAGACCGGGGAGCTGTTTTTT.

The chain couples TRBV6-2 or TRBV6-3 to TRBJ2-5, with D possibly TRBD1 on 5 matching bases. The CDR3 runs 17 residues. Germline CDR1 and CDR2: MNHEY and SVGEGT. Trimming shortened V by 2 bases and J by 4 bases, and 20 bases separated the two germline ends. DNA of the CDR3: TGTGCCAGCAGTTACGATTTGGGCCAGGGTTACGGAGAGACCCAGTACTTC. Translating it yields CASSYDLGQGYGETQYF.

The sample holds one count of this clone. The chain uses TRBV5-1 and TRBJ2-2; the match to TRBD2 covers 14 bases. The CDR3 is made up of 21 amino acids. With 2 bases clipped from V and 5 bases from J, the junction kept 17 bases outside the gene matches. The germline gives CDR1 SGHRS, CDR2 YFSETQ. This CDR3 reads CASSFQPGTSGRGSGTGELFF. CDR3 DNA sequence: TGCGCCAGCAGCTTCCAACCCGGGACTAGCGGGAGAGGGTCGGGTACCGGGGAGCTGTTTTTT.

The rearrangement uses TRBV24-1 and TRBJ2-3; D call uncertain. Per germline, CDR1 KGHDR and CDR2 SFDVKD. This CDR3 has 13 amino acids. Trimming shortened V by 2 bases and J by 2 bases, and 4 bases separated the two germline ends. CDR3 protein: CATSDSYTDTQYF. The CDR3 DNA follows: TGTGCCACCAGTGATTCCTACACAGATACGCAGTATTTT.

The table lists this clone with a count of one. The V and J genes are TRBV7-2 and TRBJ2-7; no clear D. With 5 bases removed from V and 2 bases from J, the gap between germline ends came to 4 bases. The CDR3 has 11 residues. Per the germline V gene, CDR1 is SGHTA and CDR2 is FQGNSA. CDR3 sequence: CASSDTYEQYF. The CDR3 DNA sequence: TGTGCCAGCAGCGACACCTACGAGCAGTACTTC.

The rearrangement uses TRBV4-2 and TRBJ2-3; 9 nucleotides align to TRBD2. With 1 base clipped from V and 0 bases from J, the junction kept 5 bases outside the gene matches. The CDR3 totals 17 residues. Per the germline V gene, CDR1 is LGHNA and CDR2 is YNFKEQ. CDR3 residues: CASSQGWREGSTDTQYF. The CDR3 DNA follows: TGTGCCAGCAGCCAAGGATGGCGGGAGGGAAGCACAGATACGCAGTATTTT.

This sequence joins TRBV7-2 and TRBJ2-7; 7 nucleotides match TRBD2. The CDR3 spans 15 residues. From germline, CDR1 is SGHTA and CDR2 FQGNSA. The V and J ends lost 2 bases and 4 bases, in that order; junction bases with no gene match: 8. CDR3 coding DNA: TGTGCCAGCAGCTTAACGACGAGCGGGGATTACGAGCAGTACTTC. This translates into CASSLTTSGDYEQYF.

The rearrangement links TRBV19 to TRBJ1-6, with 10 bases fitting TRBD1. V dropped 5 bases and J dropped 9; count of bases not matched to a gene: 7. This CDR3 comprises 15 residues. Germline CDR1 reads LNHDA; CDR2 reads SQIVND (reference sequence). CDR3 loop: CASSLDGTGASPLHF. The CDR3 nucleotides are TGTGCCAGTAGTCTCGACGGGACAGGGGCTTCACCCCTCCACTTT.

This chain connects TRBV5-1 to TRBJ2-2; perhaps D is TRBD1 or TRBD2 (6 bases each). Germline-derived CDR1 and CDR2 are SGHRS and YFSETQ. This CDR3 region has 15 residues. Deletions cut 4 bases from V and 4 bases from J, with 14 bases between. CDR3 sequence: CASSMGGSSTGELFF. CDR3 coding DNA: TGCGCCAGCAGCATGGGGGGCTCGAGCACCGGGGAGCTGTTTTTT.

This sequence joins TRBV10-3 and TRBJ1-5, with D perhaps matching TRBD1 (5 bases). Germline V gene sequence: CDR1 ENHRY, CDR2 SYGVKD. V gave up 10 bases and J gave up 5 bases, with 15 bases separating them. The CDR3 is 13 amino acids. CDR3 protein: CATVPAQDQPQHF. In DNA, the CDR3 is TGTGCCACCGTGCCGGCACAGGATCAGCCCCAGCATTTT.

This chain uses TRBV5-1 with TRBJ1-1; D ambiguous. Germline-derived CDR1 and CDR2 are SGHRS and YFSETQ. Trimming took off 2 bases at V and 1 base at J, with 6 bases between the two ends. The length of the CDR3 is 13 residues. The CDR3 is CASSFGGNTEAFF. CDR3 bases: TGCGCCAGCAGCTTTGGCGGGAACACTGAAGCTTTCTTT.

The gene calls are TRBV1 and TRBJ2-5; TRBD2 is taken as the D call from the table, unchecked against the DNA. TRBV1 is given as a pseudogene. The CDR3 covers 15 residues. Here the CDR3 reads CTSTPVAGIQETQYF. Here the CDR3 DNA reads TGCACCAGCACCCCTGTAGCGGGCATACAAGAGACCCAGTACTTC.

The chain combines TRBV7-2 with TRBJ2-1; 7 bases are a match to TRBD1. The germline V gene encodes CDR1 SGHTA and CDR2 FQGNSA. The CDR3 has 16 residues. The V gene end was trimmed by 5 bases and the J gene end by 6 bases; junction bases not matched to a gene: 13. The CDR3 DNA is TGTGCCAGCAGCGCGTACGGGACAGCCCCCTCCAATGAGCAGTTCTTC. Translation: CASSAYGTAPSNEQFF.

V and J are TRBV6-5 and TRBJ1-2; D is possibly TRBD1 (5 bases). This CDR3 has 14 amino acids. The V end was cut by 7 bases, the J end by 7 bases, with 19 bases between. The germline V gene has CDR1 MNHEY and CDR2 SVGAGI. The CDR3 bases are TGTGCCAGCACCACTCTGAGGTCTCAGGGTGGCTACACCTTC. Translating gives CASTTLRSQGGYTF.

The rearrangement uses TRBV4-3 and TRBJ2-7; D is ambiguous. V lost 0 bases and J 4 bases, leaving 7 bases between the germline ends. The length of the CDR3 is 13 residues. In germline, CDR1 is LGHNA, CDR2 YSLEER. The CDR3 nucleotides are TGCGCCAGCAGCCAAGATCGAGCATACGAGCAGTACTTC. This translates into CASSQDRAYEQYF.

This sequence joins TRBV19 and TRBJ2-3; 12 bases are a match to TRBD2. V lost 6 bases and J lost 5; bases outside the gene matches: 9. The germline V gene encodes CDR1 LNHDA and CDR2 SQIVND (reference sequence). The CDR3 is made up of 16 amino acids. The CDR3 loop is CASSRTSGGKGDTQYF. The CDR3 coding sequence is TGTGCCAGTAGCCGCACTAGCGGGGGGAAGGGAGATACGCAGTATTTT.

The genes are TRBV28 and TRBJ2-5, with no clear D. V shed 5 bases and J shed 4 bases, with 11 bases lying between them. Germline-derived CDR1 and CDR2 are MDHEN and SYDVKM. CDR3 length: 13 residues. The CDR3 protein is CASSSIDGETQYF. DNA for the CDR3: TGTGCCAGCAGTAGCATAGATGGAGAGACCCAGTACTTC.

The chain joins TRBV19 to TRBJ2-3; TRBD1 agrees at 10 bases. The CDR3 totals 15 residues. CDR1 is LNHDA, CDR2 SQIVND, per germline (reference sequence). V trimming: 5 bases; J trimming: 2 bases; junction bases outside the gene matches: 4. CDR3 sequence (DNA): TGTGCCAGTAGTGGGGGACAGGGGCACACAGATACGCAGTATTTT. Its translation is CASSGGQGHTDTQYF.

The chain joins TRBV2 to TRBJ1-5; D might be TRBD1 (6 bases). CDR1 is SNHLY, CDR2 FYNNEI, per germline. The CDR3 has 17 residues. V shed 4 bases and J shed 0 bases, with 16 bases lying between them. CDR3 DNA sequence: TGTGCCAGCAGTGGAAGTACGGGGGGCCTTAGCAATCAGCCCCAGCATTTT. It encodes CASSGSTGGLSNQPQHF.

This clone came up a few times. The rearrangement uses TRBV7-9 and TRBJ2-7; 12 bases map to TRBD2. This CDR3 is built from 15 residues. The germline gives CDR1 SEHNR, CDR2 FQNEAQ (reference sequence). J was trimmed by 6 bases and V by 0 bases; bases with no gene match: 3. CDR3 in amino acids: CASSLAPSGRAEQYF. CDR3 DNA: TGTGCCAGCAGCTTAGCGCCTAGCGGGAGGGCCGAGCAGTACTTC.

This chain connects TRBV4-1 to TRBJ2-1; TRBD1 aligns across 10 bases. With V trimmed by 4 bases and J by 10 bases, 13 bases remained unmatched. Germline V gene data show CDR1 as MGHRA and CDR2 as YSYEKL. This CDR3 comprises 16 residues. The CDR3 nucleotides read TGCGCCAGCAGCCTCTCCCTGGCGGGACAGGGGCCAGAGCAGTTCTTC. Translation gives CASSLSLAGQGPEQFF.

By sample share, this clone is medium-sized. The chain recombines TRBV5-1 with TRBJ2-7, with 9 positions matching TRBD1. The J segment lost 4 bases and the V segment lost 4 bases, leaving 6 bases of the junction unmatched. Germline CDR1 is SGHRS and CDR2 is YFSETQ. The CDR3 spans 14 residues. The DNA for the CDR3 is TGCGCCAGCAGCCCCAGGACAGGGGTTTACGAGCAGTACTTC. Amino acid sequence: CASSPRTGVYEQYF. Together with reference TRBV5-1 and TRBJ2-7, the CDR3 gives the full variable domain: KAGVTQTPRYLIKTRGQQVTLSCSPISGHRSVSWYQQTPGQGLQFLFEYFSETQRNKGNFPGRFSGRQFSNSRSEMNVSTLELGDSALYLCASSPRTGVYEQYFGPGTRLTVT.

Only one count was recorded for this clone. The CDR3 region has the DNA TGTGCCAGCAGTTCCACGGACAGGGTCATTCAGCCCCAGCATTTT. It is translated as CASSSTDRVIQPQHF. J is TRBJ1-5 and V is TRBV28; 8 bases line up with TRBD1. Trimming at V came to 4 bases and at J to 6 bases, leaving 8 bases not matched to a gene. CDR3 length equals 15 residues. Germline-derived CDR1 and CDR2 are MDHEN and SYDVKM.